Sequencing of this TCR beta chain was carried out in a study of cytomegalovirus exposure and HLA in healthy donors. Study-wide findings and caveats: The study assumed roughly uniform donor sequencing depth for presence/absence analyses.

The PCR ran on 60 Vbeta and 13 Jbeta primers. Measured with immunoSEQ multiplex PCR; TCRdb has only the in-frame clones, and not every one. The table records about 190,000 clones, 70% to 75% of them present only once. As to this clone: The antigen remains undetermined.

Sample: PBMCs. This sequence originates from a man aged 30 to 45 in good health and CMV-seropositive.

The CDR3 coding sequence is TGTGCCAGCAGTCGTTACACCGGGGAGCTGTTTTTT. This translates into CASSRYTGELFF. The chain joins TRBV28 to TRBJ2-2; D remains ambiguous. This CDR3 has 12 residues. Germline CDR1 is MDHEN and CDR2 is SYDVKM. V lost 5 bases and J 3 bases, leaving 4 bases between the germline ends.